What follows are 12 T cell receptor beta chains derived from one specimen sequenced in a study of blood T cell repertoires in COVID-19. Profiling relied on immunoSEQ multiplex PCR, and the TCRdb table lists in-frame clones only, not all of them. Among about 160,000 clones listed, around four fifths were seen once. The sequencing sample was made of PBMCs or T cells enriched from blood (not recorded which). These receptors came from a woman in her 50s who had recovered from COVID-19.

CDR3 coding DNA: TGTGCCAGCAGCTCGCCGGGACAGGGTCACAATGAGCAGTTCTTC. Its protein product is CASSSPGQGHNEQFF. The V call is TRBV7-3, the J call TRBJ2-1, with 9 bases lining up with TRBD1. In germline, CDR1 is SGHTA, CDR2 FQGTGA. V dropped 4 bases and J dropped 5; count of bases not matched to a gene: 6. CDR3 length: 15 amino acids.

This clone was detected ten times or more. This chain uses TRBV7-6 with TRBJ2-7, with TRBD1 matching over 7 bases. The CDR3 has 15 residues. CDR1 is SGHVS, CDR2 FNYEAQ, per germline. V lost 5 bases, J lost 0 bases, and 7 bases stayed unmatched. The CDR3 loop is CASSVGTANSYEQYF. CDR3 nucleotide sequence: TGTGCCAGCAGCGTAGGGACAGCGAACTCCTACGAGCAGTACTTC.

The chain combines TRBV28 with TRBJ1-5; TRBD1 might be the D (6 bases). CDR3 size: 13 residues. The germline CDR1 and CDR2 sequences are MDHEN and SYDVKM. Between the trimmed V and J ends, which lost 7 bases and 6 bases, there was a span of 13 bases. CDR3 nucleotides: TGTGCCAGCATCCCAGGGGTTAGTCAGCCCCAGCATTTT. Translation gives CASIPGVSQPQHF.

Only one count was recorded for this clone. DNA of the CDR3: TGCGCCAGCAGCCAAAAAACTCAAGATACGCAGTATTTT. It translates to CASSQKTQDTQYF. The chain uses TRBV4-1 and TRBJ2-3; D gene unclear. Per the germline V gene, CDR1 is MGHRA and CDR2 is YSYEKL. V lost 2 bases, J lost 5 bases, and 8 bases lay in between. The CDR3 extends over 13 amino acids.

The chain links TRBV5-1 to TRBJ2-3; no firm D call. This CDR3 is built from 15 residues. The V gene lost 3 bases and the J gene lost 2 bases, with 13 bases spanning the gap. CDR1 and CDR2 from the germline V gene are SGHRS and YFSETQ. For the CDR3, the DNA is TGCGCCAGCAGCTCCTACGAATTTCCCACAGATACGCAGTATTTT. It encodes CASSSYEFPTDTQYF.

The rearrangement links TRBV5-1 to TRBJ2-5; 8 bases fit TRBD1. The J segment lost 2 bases and the V segment lost 3 bases, leaving 6 bases of the junction unmatched. Per the germline V gene, CDR1 is SGHRS and CDR2 is YFSETQ. The CDR3 is 15 amino acids. The CDR3 coding sequence is TGCGCCAGCAGCTCTGGACAGGGCATTCAAGAGACCCAGTACTTC. Translated, it gives CASSSGQGIQETQYF.

This clone was observed a handful of times. This rearrangement joins TRBV28 to TRBJ1-5; D ambiguous. The CDR3 contains 14 residues. V lost 5 bases and J 9 bases, leaving 17 bases between the germline ends. Germline-derived CDR1 and CDR2 are MDHEN and SYDVKM. The CDR3 DNA is TGTGCCAGCAGTACCCGAGTGGGAGGGAGGCCCCAGCATTTT. Amino acid sequence: CASSTRVGGRPQHF.

The chain recombines TRBV5-1 with TRBJ2-4; TRBD2 aligns across 9 bases. With V trimmed by 7 bases and J by 8 bases, 1 base remained unmatched. The CDR3 spans 11 residues. CDR1 and CDR2 from the germline V gene are SGHRS and YFSETQ. The CDR3 protein is CASSSGDIQYF. CDR3 DNA sequence: TGCGCCAGCTCTAGCGGGGACATTCAGTACTTC.

The chain recombines TRBV27 with TRBJ2-1; 11 bases align to TRBD2. CDR3 length: 15 amino acids. J lost 3 bases, V lost 5 bases, and 3 bases had no gene match. Germline V CDR1 and CDR2: MNHEY, SMNVEV (reference sequence). The CDR3, as DNA: TGTGCCAGCAGTCCCGGGACTAGCGGCTACAATGAGCAGTTCTTC. This codes for CASSPGTSGYNEQFF.

This clone was seen a single time. The chain joins TRBV6-4 to TRBJ2-3, with 8 bases fitting TRBD2. The CDR3 extends over 15 amino acids. V dropped 6 bases and J dropped 2; count of bases not matched to a gene: 7. Per germline, CDR1 MRHNA and CDR2 SNTAGT. The CDR3: CASSAIAGNTDTQYF. In DNA, the CDR3 is TGTGCCAGCAGCGCTATAGCGGGAAACACAGATACGCAGTATTTT.

The gene calls are TRBV4-3 and TRBJ2-1; 9 nucleotides agree with TRBD2. CDR3 length equals 20 residues. Germline CDR1 reads LGHNA; CDR2 reads YSLEER. V was pared by 0 bases and J by 1 base, with 13 bases of the junction left unmatched. The CDR3 bases are TGCGCCAGCAGCCAAGATAAGGGTGATAGCGGGGGAAAATCCTACAATGAGCAGTTCTTC. Translation gives CASSQDKGDSGGKSYNEQFF.

V gene TRBV7-3 combines with J gene TRBJ2-4; a weak D match, TRBD2 (6 bases). V was cut by 5 bases and J by 8 bases, with 16 bases left in between. This CDR3 is 14 amino acids long. Germline assignment: CDR1 SGHTA and CDR2 FQGTGA. CDR3 sequence: CASSAGGVWDIQYF. CDR3 bases: TGTGCCAGCAGCGCAGGAGGGGTTTGGGACATTCAGTACTTC.